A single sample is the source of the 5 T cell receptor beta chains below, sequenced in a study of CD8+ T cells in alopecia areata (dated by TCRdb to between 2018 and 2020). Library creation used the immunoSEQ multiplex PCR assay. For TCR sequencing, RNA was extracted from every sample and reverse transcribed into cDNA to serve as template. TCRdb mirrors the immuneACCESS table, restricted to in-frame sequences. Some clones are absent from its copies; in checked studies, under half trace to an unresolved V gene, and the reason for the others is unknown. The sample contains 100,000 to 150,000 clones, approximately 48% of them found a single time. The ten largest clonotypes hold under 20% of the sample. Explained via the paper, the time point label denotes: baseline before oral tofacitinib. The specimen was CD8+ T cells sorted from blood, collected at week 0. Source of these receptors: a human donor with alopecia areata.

The CDR3 nucleotides read TGCGCCAGCAGCCAAGTCCCGGAAAACACTGAAGCTTTCTTT. Protein sequence: CASSQVPENTEAFF. The rearrangement joins TRBV4-1 to TRBJ1-1; no firm D call. The CDR3 consists of 14 residues. Germline V gene sequence: CDR1 MGHRA, CDR2 YSYEKL. The ends were cut back, 1 base at V and 2 bases at J, with 8 bases in the middle.

In DNA form, the CDR3 reads TGTGCCAGCAGGCCAACAGGGGTGGGAGAGCAGTACTTC. This sequence encodes CASRPTGVGEQYF. The J gene is TRBJ2-7, the V gene TRBV6-5; TRBD1 agrees at 7 bases. Trimming cost V 6 bases and J 7 bases; bases outside gene matches: 9. CDR1 and CDR2 from the germline V gene are MNHEY and SVGAGI. The CDR3 consists of 13 residues.

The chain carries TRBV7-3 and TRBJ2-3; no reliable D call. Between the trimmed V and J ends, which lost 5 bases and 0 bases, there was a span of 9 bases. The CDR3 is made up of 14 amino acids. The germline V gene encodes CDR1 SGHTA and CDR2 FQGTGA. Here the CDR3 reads CASSATTSTDTQYF. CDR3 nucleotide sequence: TGTGCCAGCAGCGCCACCACTAGCACAGATACGCAGTATTTT.

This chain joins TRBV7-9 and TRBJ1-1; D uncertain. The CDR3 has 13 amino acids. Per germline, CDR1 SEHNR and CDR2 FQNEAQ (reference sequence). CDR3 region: CAIAPERNAEAFF. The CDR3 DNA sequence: TGTGCTATTGCCCCCGAGCGTAACGCTGAAGCTTTCTTT. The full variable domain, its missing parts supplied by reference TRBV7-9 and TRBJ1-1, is DTGVSQNPRHKITKRGQNVTFRCDPISEHNRLYWYRQTLGQGPEFLTYFQNEAQLEKSRLLSDRFSAERPKGSFSTLEIQRTEQGDSAMYLCAIAPERNAEAFFGQGTRLTVV.

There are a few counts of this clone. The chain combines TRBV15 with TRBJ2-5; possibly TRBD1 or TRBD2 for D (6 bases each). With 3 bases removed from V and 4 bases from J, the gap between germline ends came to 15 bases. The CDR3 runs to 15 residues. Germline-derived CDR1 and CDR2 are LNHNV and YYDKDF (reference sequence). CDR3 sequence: CATSSLRGVGETQYF. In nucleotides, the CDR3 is TGTGCCACCAGCAGCCTAAGGGGGGTCGGAGAGACCCAGTACTTC.